Listed below are T cell receptor beta chains from one sample, sequenced in a study of cytomegalovirus exposure and HLA in healthy donors. Sequencing used immunoSEQ multiplex PCR; TCRdb keeps in-frame clones, though not all of them. This table has over 120,000 clones, 75% to 85% appearing once. Material for sequencing was PBMCs. The receptors stem from a woman aged 18-30 years in good health and CMV-seropositive. CDR3s include the opening cysteine and the closing phenylalanine or tryptophan. Each record gives: clone size, D gene, J gene, V gene, CDR3 length, CDR3 DNA, CDR3 protein. D genes are given only for firm matches. A clone size is listed for some rows: how often the clone was seen (once, few, many), or a class if it is expanded.

. | . | TRBJ1-3 | TRBV27 | 14 | TGTGCCAGCAGTGCAAGGAGCTCTGGAAACACCATATATTTT | CASSARSSGNTIYF
. | . | TRBJ2-7 | TRBV5-6 | 17 | TGTGCCAGCAGCTTGGGGCCGGGCGGGAAAGGGATATACGAGCAGTACTTC | CASSLGPGGKGIYEQYF
. | . | TRBJ2-7 | TRBV5-4 | 13 | TGTGCCAGCAGCTCCAAGGGGGCCTACGAGCAGTACTTC | CASSSKGAYEQYF
. | . | TRBJ1-3 | TRBV19 | 14 | TGTGCCAGTAGTATTTCTTACTCTGGAAACACCATATATTTT | CASSISYSGNTIYF
. | . | TRBJ2-7 | TRBV2 | 12 | TGTGCCAGCAGGGGCAGTTCCTACGAGCAGTACTTC | CASRGSSYEQYF
. | . | TRBJ1-2 | TRBV7-2 | 15 | TGTGCCAGCAGCTTAGAAGTTGGAGGGAGGTATGGCTACACCTTC | CASSLEVGGRYGYTF
. | TRBD1 | TRBJ2-5 | TRBV18 | 15 | TGTGCCAGCTCACCTCGGGACAGGCCGCAAGAGACCCAGTACTTC | CASSPRDRPQETQYF
few | . | TRBJ2-7 | TRBV14 | 12 | TGTGCCAGCAGCCGAAACCGGGACGAGCAGTACTTC | CASSRNRDEQYF
. | . | TRBJ1-6 | TRBV30 | 13 | TGTGCCTGGAGTGGGACAGCTAATTCACCCCTCCACTTT | CAWSGTANSPLHF
. | . | TRBJ2-3 | TRBV7-8 | 15 | TGTGCCAGCAGCTTAGATGGCGCGGTTGGGGATACGCAGTATTTT | CASSLDGAVGDTQYF
. | . | TRBJ2-2 | TRBV28 | 16 | TGTGCCAGCAGTCCCGATGTGGGCAGGAACACCGGGGAGCTGTTTTTT | CASSPDVGRNTGELFF
once | . | TRBJ1-5 | TRBV19 | 15 | TGTGCCAGTAGTATAGTGACAGATAGCAATCAGCCCCAGCATTTT | CASSIVTDSNQPQHF
. | . | TRBJ2-7 | TRBV19 | 17 | TGTGCCAGTAGTATAGCTCCTCAGGGGCGCAGGGGCTACGAGCAGTACTTC | CASSIAPQGRRGYEQYF
once | . | TRBJ1-2 | TRBV7-2 | 14 | TGTGCCAGCAGCTTAGCGTGGCAGGGTCGTGGCTACACCTTC | CASSLAWQGRGYTF
. | . | TRBJ2-1 | TRBV5-1 | 15 | TGCGCCAGCAGCTTGGTTGGGACTTTCCACAATGAGCAGTTCTTC | CASSLVGTFHNEQFF
once | . | TRBJ2-7 | TRBV2 | 12 | TGTGCCAGCAGTAACAGGATCCCCGAGCAGTACTTC | CASSNRIPEQYF
. | TRBD1 | TRBJ1-1 | TRBV6-1 | 15 | TGTGTCAGCAGTGTACGGGACAGAGAGAACACTGAAGCTTTCTTT | CVSSVRDRENTEAFF
. | . | TRBJ1-3 | TRBV18 | 15 | TGTGCCAGCTCACCACCGGCCGGTCCGGGGGACACCATATATTTT | CASSPPAGPGDTIYF
. | . | TRBJ2-3 | TRBV29-1 | 15 | TGCAGCGTTGTAGAGAACAGTGTATTCACAGATACGCAGTATTTT | CSVVENSVFTDTQYF
. | TRBD2 | TRBJ2-1 | TRBV10-3 | 17 | TGTGCCATCTCGGGGACTAGCGGGGGGTCGGGATACAATGAGCAGTTCTTC | CAISGTSGGSGYNEQFF
once | . | TRBJ1-2 | TRBV2 | 13 | TGTGCCAGCAGGGGCCAAGCCCTCTATGGCTACACCTTC | CASRGQALYGYTF
. | . | TRBJ1-1 | TRBV6-5 | 13 | TGTGCCAGCAGGAATACATGGAACACTGAAGCTTTCTTT | CASRNTWNTEAFF
. | TRBD1 | TRBJ1-2 | TRBV7-6 | 14 | TGTGCCAGCAACCGGGACAGCGAAAACTATGGCTACACCTTC | CASNRDSENYGYTF
. | TRBD2 | TRBJ2-5 | TRBV18 | 18 | TGTGCCAGCTCATCGGGGGGACTAGCGGGGGCGAACCAAGAGACCCAGTACTTC | CASSSGGLAGANQETQYF
. | . | TRBJ2-1 | TRBV2 | 15 | TGTGCCAGCAGTGGGGAGGGGGGGGGATACAATGAGCAGTTCTTC | CASSGEGGGYNEQFF
. | . | TRBJ2-2 | TRBV5-1 | 16 | TGCGCCAGCCACCGAGCTCTAGCTACGAACACCGGGGAGCTGTTTTTT | CASHRALATNTGELFF
. | . | TRBJ1-4 | TRBV2 | 13 | TGTGCCAGCAGAGCGGGGACTAATGAAAAACTGTTTTTT | CASRAGTNEKLFF
. | . | TRBJ2-7 | TRBV4-3 | 13 | TGCGCCAGCAGCCAGGACACTTCCTACGAGCAGTACTTC | CASSQDTSYEQYF
. | . | TRBJ1-2 | TRBV7-8 | 17 | TGTGCCAGCAGCCTGAAGCCGGGACAAGGCTCGCTCTATGGCTACACCTTC | CASSLKPGQGSLYGYTF
. | TRBD1 | TRBJ1-6 | TRBV5-1 | 17 | TGCGCCAGCAGCCCCCATCGACAGGGGTCAGATAATTCACCCCTCCACTTT | CASSPHRQGSDNSPLHF